Sequencing of this TCR beta chain was carried out in a study of vaccination effects on CD4 cells after COVID-19. Study-wide findings and caveats: Whether induced by infection or by vaccine, clones showed marked clonal contraction late after vaccination.

Worth noting for this clone: Its antigen is unknown.

CDR1 is SGHRS and CDR2 is YFSETQ in the germline V gene. The junction had 8 bases not matched to a gene; V was cut back by 3 bases and J by 3 bases. The CDR3 is 16 residues long. This table comes from immunoSEQ multiplex PCR, and its TCRdb copy is limited to in-frame clones, with some not included. The data contain tens of thousands of clones, 65% to 75% of them singletons. The authors isolated CD4+ T cells after less than eleven days of culture. This specimen consisted of CD4+ T cells from PBMCs cultured without peptide, obtained before COVID-19 vaccination. The chain links TRBV5-1 to TRBJ2-3, with TRBD1 matching 9 bases. This receptor was taken from a human donor who received a COVID-19 vaccine. The CDR3 reads CASSSGQGFGTDTQYF. CDR3 nucleotide sequence: TGCGCCAGCAGCTCAGGACAGGGGTTTGGTACAGATACGCAGTATTTT. Full variable domain (missing parts from reference TRBV5-1 and TRBJ2-3): KAGVTQTPRYLIKTRGQQVTLSCSPISGHRSVSWYQQTPGQGLQFLFEYFSETQRNKGNFPGRFSGRQFSNSRSEMNVSTLELGDSALYLCASSSGQGFGTDTQYFGPGTRLTVL.